Listed here are 20 T cell receptor beta chains from one sample, sequenced in a study of OX40 agonist ivuxolimab in advanced cancers. Sequencing was performed with immunoSEQ multiplex PCR; in TCRdb, only in-frame clones are kept and a portion is missing. The profile shows about 99,000 clones, roughly nine tenths of them singletons. The sample was CD4+ or CD8+ T cells sorted from blood, taken in a trial of the OX40 agonist ivuxolimab. All receptors come from an adult with an advanced solid tumor such as melanoma, head and neck, liver or kidney cancer.

The rearrangement links TRBV9 to TRBJ1-5, with D possibly being TRBD1 (6 bases). The germline V and J ends were trimmed by 0 bases and 5 bases, with 15 bases remaining between them. This CDR3 contains 16 residues. Germline CDR1 is SGDLS and CDR2 is YYNGEE. The CDR3 DNA reads as TGTGCCAGCAGCGTAGATCACAGGGTATTTGATCAGCCCCAGCATTTT. Its translation is CASSVDHRVFDQPQHF.

The chain employs TRBV7-2 and TRBJ1-2; 7 bases agree with TRBD1. V lost 5 bases, J lost 3 bases, and 6 bases stayed unmatched. This CDR3 contains 14 residues. Germline loops: CDR1 SGHTA, CDR2 FQGNSA. This CDR3 reads CASSLLGQDYGYTF. The CDR3 DNA follows: TGTGCCAGCAGCCTCCTCGGACAGGACTATGGCTACACCTTC.

The V gene is TRBV25-1, the J gene TRBJ2-3; the D gene is possibly TRBD2 (5 bases). V was pared by 2 bases and J by 4 bases, with 10 bases between. The length of the CDR3 is 14 residues. The germline CDR1 and CDR2 sequences are MGHDK and SYGVNS. The CDR3 protein is CASSEMEAADTQYF. Written as DNA, the CDR3 is TGTGCCAGCAGTGAAATGGAGGCGGCAGATACGCAGTATTTT.

V and J are TRBV10-3 and TRBJ1-1; a weak D match, TRBD1 (5 bases). Germline V gives CDR1 ENHRY, CDR2 SYGVKD. Between the trimmed V and J ends, which lost 10 bases and 2 bases, there was a span of 14 bases. The CDR3 has 13 amino acids. CDR3 in amino acids: CATRQRDNTEAFF. CDR3 nucleotide sequence: TGTGCCACCCGACAGCGGGACAACACTGAAGCTTTCTTT.

This chain uses TRBV2 with TRBJ2-1; tentatively, D is TRBD1 (5 bases). The V end was cut by 1 base, the J end by 5 bases, with 12 bases between. CDR1 is SNHLY and CDR2 is FYNNEI in the germline V gene. The CDR3 runs to 15 residues. The CDR3 DNA sequence: TGTGCCAGCAGTGAAGAGGGCAGGGCGAACAATGAGCAGTTCTTC. Its translation: CASSEEGRANNEQFF.

This clone was counted a few times. V gene TRBV29-1 combines with J gene TRBJ2-1; a weak D match, TRBD1 (7 bases). There are 15 residues in the CDR3. Germline CDR1 SQVTM, CDR2 ANQGSEA. V was pared by 3 bases and J by 3 bases, with 15 bases between. CDR3 amino acids: CSVDFQGGGYNEQFF. CDR3 in DNA: TGCAGCGTTGATTTCCAGGGGGGTGGCTACAATGAGCAGTTCTTC.

The CDR3 is CASSQDSGTYNEQFF. The CDR3 DNA sequence: TGTGCCAGCAGCCAAGACAGCGGGACCTACAATGAGCAGTTCTTC. The rearrangement joins TRBV14 to TRBJ2-1; TRBD2 agrees at 7 bases. The CDR3 length is 15 residues. Germline V gene sequence: CDR1 SGHDN, CDR2 FVKESK. After removal of 0 bases from V and 2 bases from J, the junction contained 1 base not matched to a gene.

This clone was observed once. V usage is TRBV9 and J usage is TRBJ2-2; D remains ambiguous. V was trimmed by 2 bases and J by 6 bases, leaving 8 bases between them. The CDR3 totals 13 residues. Germline CDR1 reads SGDLS; CDR2 reads YYNGEE. The CDR3 loop reads CASSVGFSGELFF. The CDR3 DNA reads TGTGCCAGCAGCGTCGGATTTTCCGGGGAGCTGTTTTTT.

The genes are TRBV5-1 and TRBJ2-3, with D unresolved. CDR1 is SGHRS, CDR2 YFSETQ, per germline. This CDR3 is 19 amino acids long. V was trimmed by 0 bases and J by 2 bases, leaving 22 bases between them. This chain's CDR3 is CASSLDGPKGSRPTDTQYF. In DNA, the CDR3 is TGCGCCAGCAGCTTGGACGGTCCGAAGGGAAGCCGCCCCACAGATACGCAGTATTTT. Full variable domain (rest looked up from reference TRBV5-1 and TRBJ2-3): KAGVTQTPRYLIKTRGQQVTLSCSPISGHRSVSWYQQTPGQGLQFLFEYFSETQRNKGNFPGRFSGRQFSNSRSEMNVSTLELGDSALYLCASSLDGPKGSRPTDTQYFGPGTRLTVL.

J is TRBJ2-1 and V is TRBV5-1; D ambiguous. The CDR3 covers 17 residues. In germline, CDR1 is SGHRS, CDR2 YFSETQ. Between the trimmed V and J ends, which lost 0 bases and 0 bases, there was a span of 13 bases. As DNA, the CDR3 is TGCGCCAGCAGCTTGGCCCCCAGGCCGAGCTCCTACAATGAGCAGTTCTTC. Amino acid sequence: CASSLAPRPSSYNEQFF.

The rearrangement uses TRBV21-1 and TRBJ1-1; TRBD1, the D gene given by the table, was not confirmed from the DNA. TRBV21-1 corresponds to a pseudogene. The CDR3 consists of 14 residues. CDR3 protein: CASSKEGQNTEAFF. The DNA of the CDR3 is TGTGCCAGCAGCAAAGAGGGACAGAACACTGAAGCTTTCTTT.

This chain joins TRBV4-2 and TRBJ2-5; 7 bases line up with TRBD2. The germline V gene encodes CDR1 LGHNA and CDR2 YNFKEQ. Unmatched junction bases numbered 4, after V lost 1 base and J lost 5 bases. This CDR3 is built from 14 residues. The CDR3 sequence: CASSQGTSFETQYF. The CDR3 nucleotides are TGTGCCAGCAGCCAAGGGACTAGTTTTGAGACCCAGTACTTC.

CDR3 coding DNA: TGTGCCAGTAGTGTCAGGGAGGGCCCCTTTGGGGCCAACGTCCTGACTTTC. Amino acids: CASSVREGPFGANVLTF. The rearrangement joins TRBV19 to TRBJ2-6, with 7 bases fitting TRBD2. The CDR3 length is 17 residues. Trimming at V came to 5 bases and at J to 3 bases, leaving 10 bases not matched to a gene. Looked up from germline, CDR1 is LNHDA and CDR2 is SQIVND (reference sequence).

The chain employs TRBV18 and TRBJ2-5, with 16 bases aligning to TRBD2. With V trimmed by 4 bases and J by 1 base, 6 bases remained unmatched. From germline, CDR1 is KGHSH and CDR2 LQKENI. CDR3 size: 18 residues. CDR3 sequence: CASSLGLAGGPSQETQYF. The CDR3 nucleotides read TGTGCCAGCTCACTGGGACTAGCGGGAGGGCCCTCCCAAGAGACCCAGTACTTC.

The gene calls are TRBV15 and TRBJ1-2; 7 bases agree with TRBD1. The CDR3 spans 16 residues. Per germline, CDR1 LNHNV and CDR2 YYDKDF (reference sequence). J lost 4 bases, V lost 0 bases, and 8 bases had no gene match. The CDR3 DNA follows: TGTGCCACCAGCAGAGACTCATCAGGGGGGGTCTATGGCTACACCTTC. It encodes CATSRDSSGGVYGYTF.

J is TRBJ1-5 and V is TRBV4-3; D remains unclear. The germline gives CDR1 LGHNA, CDR2 YSLEER. Trimming took 2 bases from V and 3 from J, leaving 11 bases between them. The CDR3 runs 15 residues. The CDR3 nucleotides are TGCGCCAGCAGCCAAACCCCTACCCCCAATCAGCCCCAGCATTTT. Its protein is CASSQTPTPNQPQHF.

This chain uses TRBV5-4 with TRBJ2-1; 9 bases align to TRBD1. The CDR3 has 16 residues. Germline CDR1 reads SGHNT; CDR2 reads YYREEE (reference sequence). V trimming: 0 bases; J trimming: 7 bases; junction bases outside the gene matches: 8. CDR3 DNA: TGTGCCAGCAGCTTGGCCCCAACAGGGGGCCAAAATGAGCAGTTCTTC. This sequence encodes CASSLAPTGGQNEQFF.

The genes are TRBV18 and TRBJ1-3; unclear D gene. The germline gives CDR1 KGHSH, CDR2 LQKENI. Trimming left V 3 bases short and J 0 bases short, with 3 bases between. The CDR3 spans 13 residues. The CDR3, as DNA: TGTGCCAGCTCACCTAGCTCTGGAAACACCATATATTTT. Amino acid sequence: CASSPSSGNTIYF.

The chain has TRBV5-1 and TRBJ2-2; perhaps TRBD1 as D (6 bases). CDR3 size: 16 residues. Trimming stripped 5 bases from V and 1 base from J, with 15 bases between. CDR1 is SGHRS and CDR2 is YFSETQ in the germline V gene. The CDR3 protein is CASSRQGLENTGELFF. The CDR3 DNA is TGCGCCAGCAGTCGTCAGGGGCTAGAGAACACCGGGGAGCTGTTTTTT.

The chain uses TRBV5-1 and TRBJ2-6; a weak D match, TRBD2 (6 bases). This CDR3 has 17 residues. The germline V gene encodes CDR1 SGHRS and CDR2 YFSETQ. Trimming cost V 0 bases and J 1 base, with 11 bases left between them. Here the CDR3 reads CASSLGFAGSGANVLTF. DNA of the CDR3: TGCGCCAGCAGCTTGGGATTCGCGGGATCTGGGGCCAACGTCCTGACTTTC. The whole variable domain, filled in from reference TRBV5-1 and TRBJ2-6, reads KAGVTQTPRYLIKTRGQQVTLSCSPISGHRSVSWYQQTPGQGLQFLFEYFSETQRNKGNFPGRFSGRQFSNSRSEMNVSTLELGDSALYLCASSLGFAGSGANVLTFGAGSRLTVL.